Described below is a single TCR beta chain sequence and its context. Enrolled through a virtual design, the participants were between 18 and 89 years of age and came from under 25 US areas. V shed 5 bases and J shed 5 bases, with 11 bases lying between them. This CDR3 is 13 amino acids long. Authors' methods: For nucleated cells, counts were estimated from reference gene primer amplification. The repertoire was sequenced with immunoSEQ multiplex PCR; TCRdb's copy has only in-frame clones and lacks some. For V, J and clone size, that table is used; D and trimming come from the DNA. The sample has 310,000 or so clones, 85% to 90% seen once; the top ten hold roughly 1.6%. This entry is derived from a study of blood T cell repertoires in COVID-19. Study-level background: Samples came from the United States, Italy and Spain, spanning acute and convalescent COVID-19. PBMCs, B-cell-depleted T cells, or T cells provided the cDNA or gDNA that made up the material.

The TCR originated in a woman aged 18-29 years with acute COVID-19. The genes are TRBV12-3 or TRBV12-4 and TRBJ2-3; the D gene is possibly TRBD2 (6 bases). The sequencing input was PBMCs or T cells enriched from blood (not recorded which). The CDR3 DNA reads as TGTGCCAGCAGTCCTTCGGGGGTAGATACGCAGTATTTT. Protein: CASSPSGVDTQYF.